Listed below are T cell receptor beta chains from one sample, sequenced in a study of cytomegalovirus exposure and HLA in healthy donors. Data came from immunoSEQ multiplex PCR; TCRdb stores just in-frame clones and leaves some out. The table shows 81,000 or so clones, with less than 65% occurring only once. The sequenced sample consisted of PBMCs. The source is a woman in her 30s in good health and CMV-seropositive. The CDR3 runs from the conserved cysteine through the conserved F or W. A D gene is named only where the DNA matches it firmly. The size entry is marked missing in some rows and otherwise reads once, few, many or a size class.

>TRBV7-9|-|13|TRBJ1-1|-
TGTGCCAGCAGCCTACTGGATAGCAGTGAAGCTTTCTTT
CASSLLDSSEAFF
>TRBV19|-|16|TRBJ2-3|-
TGTGCCAGTACCACCAGGGGTCGGCCCATCACAGATACGCAGTATTTT
CASTTRGRPITDTQYF
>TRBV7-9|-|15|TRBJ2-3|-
TGTGCCAGCAGCCAAGTCGGGGTCCCCACAGATACGCAGTATTTT
CASSQVGVPTDTQYF
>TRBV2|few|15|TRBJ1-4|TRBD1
TGTGCCAGCACAAAGACAGGGCTAGCTAATGAAAAACTGTTTTTT
CASTKTGLANEKLFF
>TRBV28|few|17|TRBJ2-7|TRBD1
TGTGCCAGCAATACACTACGGGGGACAGGGGGCCCCTCAGAGCAGTACTTC
CASNTLRGTGGPSEQYF
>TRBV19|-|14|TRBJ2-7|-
TGTGCCAGTAGCCCCGCCAGTCCCTCCTACGAGCAGTACTTC
CASSPASPSYEQYF
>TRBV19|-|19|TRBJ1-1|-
TGTGCCAGTAGTATCGTTCTGGTCGGTCCAAGTACCCCCAACACTGAAGCTTTCTTT
CASSIVLVGPSTPNTEAFF
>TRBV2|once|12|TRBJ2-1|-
TGTGCCAGCAGAAGGGAGGCCGATGAGCAGTTCTTC
CASRREADEQFF
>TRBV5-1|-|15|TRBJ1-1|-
TGCGCCAGCAACTTAGGTGACTTAAAGGGGGCTGAAGCTTTCTTT
CASNLGDLKGAEAFF
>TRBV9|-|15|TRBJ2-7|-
TGTGCCAGCAGCGTAGGCCTAGGAGAGTCCTACGAGCAGTACTTC
CASSVGLGESYEQYF
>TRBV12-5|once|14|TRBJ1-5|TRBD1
TGTGCTAGTGGTTTACAGGGGAACAATCAGCCCCAGCATTTT
CASGLQGNNQPQHF
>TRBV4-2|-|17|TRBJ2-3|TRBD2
TGTGCCAGCAGCCAGATTGAGGGACTAGCGTTCGCAGATACGCAGTATTTT
CASSQIEGLAFADTQYF
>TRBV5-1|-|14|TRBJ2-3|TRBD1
TGCGCCAGCAGCTTGGATTCAGTGGGACAGGGGCAGTATTTT
CASSLDSVGQGQYF
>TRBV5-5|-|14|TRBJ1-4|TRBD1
TGTGCCAGCAGCTTAGGGGGCGTTAATGAAAAACTGTTTTTT
CASSLGGVNEKLFF
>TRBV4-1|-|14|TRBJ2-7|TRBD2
TGCGCCAGCAGCCCCGGGACTAGGGTCGGCGAGCAGTACTTC
CASSPGTRVGEQYF
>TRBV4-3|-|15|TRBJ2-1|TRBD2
TGCGCCAGCGGAAAACTAGCGGGGGGCTACAATGAGCAGTTCTTC
CASGKLAGGYNEQFF
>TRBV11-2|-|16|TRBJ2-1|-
TGTGCCAGCAGCCTCACAGGGATAGGGTCCTACAATGAGCAGTTCTTC
CASSLTGIGSYNEQFF
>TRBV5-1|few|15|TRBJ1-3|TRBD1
TGCGCCAGCAGCTCCGAGGGACAGGCTGGAAACACCATATATTTT
CASSSEGQAGNTIYF
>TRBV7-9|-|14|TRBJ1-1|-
TGTTCCAGCAGCTTACAGGGATTGGGGACTGAAGCTTTCTTT
CSSSLQGLGTEAFF
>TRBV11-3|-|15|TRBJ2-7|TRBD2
TGTGCCAGCAGTTTGCCGGGACTAGCGTTCTACGAGCAGTACTTC
CASSLPGLAFYEQYF
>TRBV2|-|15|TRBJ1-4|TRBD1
TGTGCCAGCACCGGGACAGGAGTCAGTAATGAAAAACTGTTTTTT
CASTGTGVSNEKLFF
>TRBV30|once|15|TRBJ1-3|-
TGTGCCTGGAGTACGGCGGGGACGTCTGGAAACACCATATATTTT
CAWSTAGTSGNTIYF
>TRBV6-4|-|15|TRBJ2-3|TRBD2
TGTGCCAGCAGTGACTCGACTAGCGGGGGAGATACGCAGTATTTT
CASSDSTSGGDTQYF
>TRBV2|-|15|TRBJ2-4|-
TGTGCCAGCCTCGACAGACATGGGGCCAAAAACATTCAGTACTTC
CASLDRHGAKNIQYF
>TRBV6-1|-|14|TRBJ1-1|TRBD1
TGTGCCAGCAGTGAGGGACAGATCAACACTGAAGCTTTCTTT
CASSEGQINTEAFF
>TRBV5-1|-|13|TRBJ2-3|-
TGCGCCAGCAGCTTGGTCGGCACAGATACGCAGTATTTT
CASSLVGTDTQYF
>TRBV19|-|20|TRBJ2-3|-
TGTGCCAACCCCGCTAAGGGTGTGGGGGGGCGGGAGCGCCCCACAGATACGCAGTATTTT
CANPAKGVGGRERPTDTQYF
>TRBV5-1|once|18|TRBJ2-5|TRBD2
TGCGCCAGCAGCTTGGTCGGCGGGGGCGGGGGGTCCCAAGAGACCCAGTACTTC
CASSLVGGGGGSQETQYF
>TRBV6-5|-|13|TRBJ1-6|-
TGTGCCAGCAGTGAGCTTTTTAATTCACCCCTCCACTTT
CASSELFNSPLHF
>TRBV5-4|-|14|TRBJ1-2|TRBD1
TGTGCCAGCAGCCCCGGGACAGGGGGATATGGCTACCCCTTC
CASSPGTGGYGYPF
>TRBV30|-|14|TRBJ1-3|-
TGTGCCTGGAGTGCAGGGCGCTCTGGAAACACCATATATTTT
CAWSAGRSGNTIYF
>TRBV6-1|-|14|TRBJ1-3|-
TGTGCCAGCAGGGCAGGATCCTCTGGAAACACCATATATTTT
CASRAGSSGNTIYF
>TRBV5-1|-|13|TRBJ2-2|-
TGCGCCAGCAGCTTGAGTCATAGCGGGGAGCTGTTTTTT
CASSLSHSGELFF
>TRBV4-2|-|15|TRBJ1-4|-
TGTGCCAGCAGCCCCCTTAGCAGGGCAGGTGAAAAACTGTTTTTT
CASSPLSRAGEKLFF
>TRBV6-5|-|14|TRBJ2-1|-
TGTGCCAGCAGCCCATCTAGCCCCTACAATGAGCAGTTCTTC
CASSPSSPYNEQFF
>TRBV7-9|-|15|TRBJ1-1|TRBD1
TGTGCCAGCAGCCCCCAGACAGGGGATTATACTGAAGCTTTCTTT
CASSPQTGDYTEAFF
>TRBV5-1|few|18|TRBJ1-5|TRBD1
TGCGCCAGCAGCTTGTCCCCCATGGACAGGACTAGCAATCAGCCCCAGCATTTT
CASSLSPMDRTSNQPQHF
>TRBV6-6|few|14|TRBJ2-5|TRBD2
TGTGCCAGCAGTTTTAGCGGGTCGCAAGAGACCCAGTACTTC
CASSFSGSQETQYF
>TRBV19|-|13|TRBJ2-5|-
TGTGCCAGTAGTATTTCCCTATCCGAGACCCAGTACTTC
CASSISLSETQYF
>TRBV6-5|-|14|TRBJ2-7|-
TGTGCCAGCAGTGGACTCAGGAGCTCCTACGAGCAGTACTTC
CASSGLRSSYEQYF
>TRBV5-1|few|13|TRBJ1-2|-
TGCGCCAGCAGCTTGACAGGGAGCACTGGCTACACCTTC
CASSLTGSTGYTF
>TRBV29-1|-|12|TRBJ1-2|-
TGCAGCGTTGAAGGGTCAGACTATGGCTACACCTTC
CSVEGSDYGYTF
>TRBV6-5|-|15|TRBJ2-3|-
TGTGCCAGCAGTACCTACCGCGATCCCACAGATACGCAGTATTTT
CASSTYRDPTDTQYF
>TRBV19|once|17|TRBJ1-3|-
TGTGCCAGTACCCCCCCCGGGAGGTCCCTCTCTGGAAACACCATATATTTT
CASTPPGRSLSGNTIYF
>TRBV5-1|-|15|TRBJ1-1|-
TGCGCCAGCAGCTTCCAGGTAAACATGAACACTGAAGCTTTCTTT
CASSFQVNMNTEAFF